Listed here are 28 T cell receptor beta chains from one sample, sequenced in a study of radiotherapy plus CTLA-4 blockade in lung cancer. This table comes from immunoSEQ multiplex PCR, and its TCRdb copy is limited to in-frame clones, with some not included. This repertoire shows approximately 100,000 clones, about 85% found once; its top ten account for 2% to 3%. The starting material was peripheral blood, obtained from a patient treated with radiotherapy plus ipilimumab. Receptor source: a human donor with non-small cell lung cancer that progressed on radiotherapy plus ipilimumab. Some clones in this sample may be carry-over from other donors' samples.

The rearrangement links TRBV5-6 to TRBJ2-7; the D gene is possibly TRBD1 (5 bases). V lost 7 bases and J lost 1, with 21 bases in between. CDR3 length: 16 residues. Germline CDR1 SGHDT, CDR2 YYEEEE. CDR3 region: CASPDNSLSLSYEQYF. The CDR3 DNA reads TGTGCCAGCCCGGACAACTCTTTATCTCTTTCCTACGAGCAGTACTTC. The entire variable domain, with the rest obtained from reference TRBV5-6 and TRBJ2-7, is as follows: DAGVTQSPTHLIKTRGQQVTLRCSPKSGHDTVSWYQQALGQGPQFIFQYYEEEERQRGNFPDRFSGHQFPNYSSELNVNALLLGDSALYLCASPDNSLSLSYEQYFGPGTRLTVT.

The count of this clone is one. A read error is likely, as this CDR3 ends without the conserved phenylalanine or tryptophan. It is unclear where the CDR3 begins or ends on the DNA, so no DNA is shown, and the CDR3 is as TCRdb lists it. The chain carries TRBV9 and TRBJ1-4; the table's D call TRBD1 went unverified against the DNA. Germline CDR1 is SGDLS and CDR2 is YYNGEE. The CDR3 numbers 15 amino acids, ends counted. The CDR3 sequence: CASSVVVSPMDSMYI.

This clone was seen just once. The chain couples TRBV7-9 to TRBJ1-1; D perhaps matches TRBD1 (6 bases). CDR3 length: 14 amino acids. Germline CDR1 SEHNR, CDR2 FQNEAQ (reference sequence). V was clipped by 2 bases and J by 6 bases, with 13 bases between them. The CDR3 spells CASSLTTGLAEAFF. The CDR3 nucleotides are TGTGCCAGCAGCTTAACCACAGGGTTGGCTGAAGCTTTCTTT.

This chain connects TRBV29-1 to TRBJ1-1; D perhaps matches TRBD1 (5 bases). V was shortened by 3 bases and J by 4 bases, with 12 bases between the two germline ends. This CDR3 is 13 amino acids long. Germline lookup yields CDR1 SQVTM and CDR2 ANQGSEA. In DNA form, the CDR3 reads TGCAGCGTTGACGGGGGAACGGGCACTGAAGCTTTCTTT. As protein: CSVDGGTGTEAFF.

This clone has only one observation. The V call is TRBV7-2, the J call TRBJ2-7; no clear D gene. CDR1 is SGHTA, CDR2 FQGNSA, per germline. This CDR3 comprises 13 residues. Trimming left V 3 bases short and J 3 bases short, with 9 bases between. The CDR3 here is CASSFRYSYEQYF. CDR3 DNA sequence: TGTGCCAGCAGCTTCAGGTACAGCTACGAGCAGTACTTC.

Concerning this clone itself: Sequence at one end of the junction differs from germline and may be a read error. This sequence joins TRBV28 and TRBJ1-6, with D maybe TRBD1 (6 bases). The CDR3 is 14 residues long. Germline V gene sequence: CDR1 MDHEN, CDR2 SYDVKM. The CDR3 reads CASSPDRDNLPLHF. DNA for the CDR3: TGTGCCAGCAGTCCGGACAGAGATAATTTACCCCTCCACTTT. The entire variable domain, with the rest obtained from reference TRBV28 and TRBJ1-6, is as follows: DVKVTQSSRYLVKRTGEKVFLECVQDMDHENMFWYRQDPGLGLRLIYFSYDVKMKEKGDIPEGYSVSREKKERFSLILESASTNQTSMYLCASSPDRDNLPLHFGNGTRLTVT.

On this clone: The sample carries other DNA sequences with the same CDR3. The CDR3 coding sequence is TGCAGCGTTGTGAATCCCGGAAACACCATATATTTT. Its protein product is CSVVNPGNTIYF. The chain is built from TRBV29-1 and TRBJ1-3; D gene unclear. The CDR3 has 12 residues. Trimming cost V 4 bases and J 4 bases, with 8 bases left between them. Per germline, CDR1 SQVTM and CDR2 ANQGSEA.

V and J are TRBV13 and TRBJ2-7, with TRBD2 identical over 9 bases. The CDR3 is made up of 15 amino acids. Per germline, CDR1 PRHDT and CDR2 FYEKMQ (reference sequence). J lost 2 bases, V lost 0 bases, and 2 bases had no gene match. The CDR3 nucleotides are TGTGCCAGCAGCTTAGGGGGGACTAGCCCCTACGAGCAGTACTTC. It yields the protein CASSLGGTSPYEQYF.

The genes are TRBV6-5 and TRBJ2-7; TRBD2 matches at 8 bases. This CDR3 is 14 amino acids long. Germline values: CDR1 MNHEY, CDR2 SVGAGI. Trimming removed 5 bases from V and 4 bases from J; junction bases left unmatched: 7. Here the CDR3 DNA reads TGTGCCAGCAGTGGCACTAGCGGAGTTTACGAGCAGTACTTC. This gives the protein CASSGTSGVYEQYF.

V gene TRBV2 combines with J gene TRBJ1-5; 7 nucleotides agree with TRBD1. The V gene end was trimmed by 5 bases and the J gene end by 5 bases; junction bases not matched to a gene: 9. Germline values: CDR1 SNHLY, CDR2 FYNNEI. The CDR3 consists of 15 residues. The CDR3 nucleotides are TGTGCCAGCAGTCAAGACAGGGTAGGGGATCAGCCCCAGCATTTT. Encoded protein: CASSQDRVGDQPQHF.

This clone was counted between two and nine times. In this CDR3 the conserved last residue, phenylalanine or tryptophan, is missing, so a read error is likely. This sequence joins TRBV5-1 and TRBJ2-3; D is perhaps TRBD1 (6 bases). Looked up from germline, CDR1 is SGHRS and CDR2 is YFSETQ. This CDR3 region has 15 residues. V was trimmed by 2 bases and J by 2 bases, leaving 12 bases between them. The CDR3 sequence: CASSFGGQVTDTQYS. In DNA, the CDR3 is TGCGCCAGCAGCTTTGGGGGCCAGGTCACAGATACGCAGTATTCC.

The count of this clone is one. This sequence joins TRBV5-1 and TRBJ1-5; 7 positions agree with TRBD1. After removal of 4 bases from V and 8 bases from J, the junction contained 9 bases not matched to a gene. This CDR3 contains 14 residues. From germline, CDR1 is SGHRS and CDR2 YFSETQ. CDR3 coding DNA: TGCGCCAGCAGCCCAGGACAGGATGGCGAGCCCCAGCATTTT. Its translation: CASSPGQDGEPQHF.

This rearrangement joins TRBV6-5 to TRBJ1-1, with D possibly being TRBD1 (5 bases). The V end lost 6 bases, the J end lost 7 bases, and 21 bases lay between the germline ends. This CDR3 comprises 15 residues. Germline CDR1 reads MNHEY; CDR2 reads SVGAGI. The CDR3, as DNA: TGTGCCAGCAGCCCCCCCGGGGGGAGGAGTAGTGAAGCTTTCTTT. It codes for CASSPPGGRSSEAFF.

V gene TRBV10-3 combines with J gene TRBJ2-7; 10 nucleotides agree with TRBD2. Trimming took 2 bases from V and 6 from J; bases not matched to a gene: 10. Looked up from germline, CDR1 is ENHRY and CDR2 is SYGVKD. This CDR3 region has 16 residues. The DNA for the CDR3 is TGTGCCATCAGTGAGGCCCCAGCGGGGGGGCCGCTCGAGCAGTACTTC. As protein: CAISEAPAGGPLEQYF.

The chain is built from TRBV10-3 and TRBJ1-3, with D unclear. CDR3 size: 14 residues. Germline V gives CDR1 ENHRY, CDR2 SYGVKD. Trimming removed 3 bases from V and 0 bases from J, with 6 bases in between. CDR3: CAISEGSSGNTIYF. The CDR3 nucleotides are TGTGCCATCAGTGAAGGGTCCTCTGGAAACACCATATATTTT.

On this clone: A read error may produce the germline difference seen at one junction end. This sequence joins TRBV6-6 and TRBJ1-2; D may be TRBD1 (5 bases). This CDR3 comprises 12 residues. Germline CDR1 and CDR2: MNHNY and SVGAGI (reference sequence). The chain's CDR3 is CASTYGGEKPNF. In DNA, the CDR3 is TGTGCCAGCACCTACGGGGGAGAGAAACCAAACTTC.

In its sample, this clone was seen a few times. The DNA for the CDR3 is TGTGCCAGCAGCTTAGGAGGAAACACCATATATTTT. This sequence encodes CASSLGGNTIYF. J is TRBJ1-3 and V is TRBV5-4; D is unclear. The CDR3 runs to 12 residues. The germline V gene has CDR1 SGHNT and CDR2 YYREEE (reference sequence). V was pared by 2 bases and J by 4 bases, with 4 bases between.

The CDR3 nucleotides are TGTGCCAGCAGCTTCCCGGGGCAGGGAGCTGGAAACACCATATATTTT. Its protein is CASSFPGQGAGNTIYF. V is TRBV5-5 and J is TRBJ1-3; the D gene is possibly TRBD1 (5 bases). The germline V and J ends were trimmed by 2 bases and 2 bases, with 14 bases remaining between them. This CDR3 is built from 16 residues. The germline V gene encodes CDR1 SGHKS and CDR2 YYEKEE (reference sequence).

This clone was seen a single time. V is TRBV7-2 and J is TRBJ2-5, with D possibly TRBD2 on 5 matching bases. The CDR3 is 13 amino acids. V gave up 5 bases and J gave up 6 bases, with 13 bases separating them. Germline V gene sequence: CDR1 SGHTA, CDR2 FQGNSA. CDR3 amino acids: CASSTSSFQTQYF. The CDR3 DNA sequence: TGTGCCAGCAGCACCTCTAGCTTTCAGACCCAGTACTTC. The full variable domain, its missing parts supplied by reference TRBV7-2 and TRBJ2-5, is GAGVSQSPSNKVTEKGKDVELRCDPISGHTALYWYRQSLGQGLEFLIYFQGNSAPDKSGLPSDRFSAERTGGSVSTLTIQRTQQEDSAVYLCASSTSSFQTQYFGPGTRLLVL.

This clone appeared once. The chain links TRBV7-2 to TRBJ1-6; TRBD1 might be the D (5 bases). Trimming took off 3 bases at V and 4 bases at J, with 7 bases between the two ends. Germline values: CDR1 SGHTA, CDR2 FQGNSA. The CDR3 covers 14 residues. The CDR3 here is CASSLGVYNSPLHF. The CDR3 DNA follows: TGTGCCAGCAGCTTGGGGGTTTATAATTCACCCCTCCACTTT.

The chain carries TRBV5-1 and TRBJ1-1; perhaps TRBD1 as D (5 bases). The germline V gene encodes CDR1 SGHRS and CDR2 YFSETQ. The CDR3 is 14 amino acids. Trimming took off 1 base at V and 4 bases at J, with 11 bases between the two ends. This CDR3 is CASSLQGAVTEAFF. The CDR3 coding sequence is TGCGCCAGCAGCTTGCAGGGCGCGGTCACTGAAGCTTTCTTT.

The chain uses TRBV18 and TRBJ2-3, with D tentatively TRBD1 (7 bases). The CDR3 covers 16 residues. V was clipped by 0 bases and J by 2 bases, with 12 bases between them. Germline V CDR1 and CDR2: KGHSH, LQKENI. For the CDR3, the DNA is TGTGCCAGCTCACCACCGGGCAGGGGGGTCACAGATACGCAGTATTTT. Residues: CASSPPGRGVTDTQYF.

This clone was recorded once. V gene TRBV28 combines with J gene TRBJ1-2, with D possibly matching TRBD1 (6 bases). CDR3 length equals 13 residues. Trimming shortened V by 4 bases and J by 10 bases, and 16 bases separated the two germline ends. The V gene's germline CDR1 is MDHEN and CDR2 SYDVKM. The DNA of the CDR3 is TGTGCCAGCAGTTCCGGACAGAGTCCGGTCTACACCTTC. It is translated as CASSSGQSPVYTF.

The CDR3 protein is CASRRRLAGGPGELFF. DNA of the CDR3: TGCGCCAGCAGACGCCGACTAGCGGGGGGCCCCGGGGAGCTGTTTTTT. V is TRBV5-1 and J is TRBJ2-2; 13 bases agree with TRBD2. Trimming removed 5 bases from V and 6 bases from J; junction bases left unmatched: 7. Germline V gene data show CDR1 as SGHRS and CDR2 as YFSETQ. The CDR3 length is 16 residues. The complete variable domain, with remaining parts taken from reference TRBV5-1 and TRBJ2-2, reads KAGVTQTPRYLIKTRGQQVTLSCSPISGHRSVSWYQQTPGQGLQFLFEYFSETQRNKGNFPGRFSGRQFSNSRSEMNVSTLELGDSALYLCASRRRLAGGPGELFFGEGSRLTVL.

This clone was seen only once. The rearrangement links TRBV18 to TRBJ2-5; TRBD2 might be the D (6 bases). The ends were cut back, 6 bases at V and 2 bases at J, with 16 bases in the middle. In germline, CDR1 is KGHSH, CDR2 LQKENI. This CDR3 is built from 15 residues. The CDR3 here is CASSLRETEQETQYF. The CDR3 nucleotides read TGTGCCAGCTCCCTCCGGGAGACAGAACAAGAGACCCAGTACTTC.

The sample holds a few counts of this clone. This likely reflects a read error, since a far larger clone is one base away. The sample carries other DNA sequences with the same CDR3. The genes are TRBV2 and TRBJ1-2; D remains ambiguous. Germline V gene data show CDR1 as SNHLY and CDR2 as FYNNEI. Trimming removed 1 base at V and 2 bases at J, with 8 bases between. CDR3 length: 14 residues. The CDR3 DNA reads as TGTGCCAGCAGTGAAGGTCGTGGCAACTATGGCTACACCTTC. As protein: CASSEGRGNYGYTF.

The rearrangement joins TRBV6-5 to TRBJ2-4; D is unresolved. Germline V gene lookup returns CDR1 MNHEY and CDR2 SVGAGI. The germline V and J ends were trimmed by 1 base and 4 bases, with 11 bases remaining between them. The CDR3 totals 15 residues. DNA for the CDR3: TGTGCCAGCAGTTACTTACAGAGTGGGAAAAACATTCAGTACTTC. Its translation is CASSYLQSGKNIQYF.

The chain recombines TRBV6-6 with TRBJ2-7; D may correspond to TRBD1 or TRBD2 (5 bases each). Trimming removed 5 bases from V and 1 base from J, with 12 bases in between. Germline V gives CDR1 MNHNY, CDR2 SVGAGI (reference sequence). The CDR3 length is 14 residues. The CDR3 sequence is CASSTIRESYEQYF. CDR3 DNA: TGTGCCAGCAGTACTATCAGGGAGTCCTACGAGCAGTACTTC.